Given below is one T cell receptor (beta chain) in context. Antigen specificity is unknown. The sample is drawn from a study of a mutant IDH1 vaccine in newly diagnosed glioma. Trimming pared 7 bases from V and 0 bases from J, leaving 6 bases between. This CDR3 is built from 13 residues. CDR1 and CDR2 from the germline V gene are SNHLY and FYNNEI. Clones were read by immunoSEQ multiplex PCR, and TCRdb kept only the in-frame ones, dropping some. Altogether about 60,000 clones are present, approximately 80% being singletons, with the ten largest covering 3.5% to 4.5%. The time point was: week 35, safety follow-up. All doses held 300 ug of mutant IDH1 20-mer peptide, with topical imiquimod.

The chain uses TRBV2 and TRBJ1-4; D remains unclear. Sequencing was performed on PBMCs, taken from a glioma patient whose treatment included an IDH1 peptide vaccine. The clonotype comes from a man aged 30-40 years with glioma. The CDR3 DNA reads as TGTGCCAGCACGAGGTCAACTAATGAAAAACTGTTTTTT. Protein: CASTRSTNEKLFF.